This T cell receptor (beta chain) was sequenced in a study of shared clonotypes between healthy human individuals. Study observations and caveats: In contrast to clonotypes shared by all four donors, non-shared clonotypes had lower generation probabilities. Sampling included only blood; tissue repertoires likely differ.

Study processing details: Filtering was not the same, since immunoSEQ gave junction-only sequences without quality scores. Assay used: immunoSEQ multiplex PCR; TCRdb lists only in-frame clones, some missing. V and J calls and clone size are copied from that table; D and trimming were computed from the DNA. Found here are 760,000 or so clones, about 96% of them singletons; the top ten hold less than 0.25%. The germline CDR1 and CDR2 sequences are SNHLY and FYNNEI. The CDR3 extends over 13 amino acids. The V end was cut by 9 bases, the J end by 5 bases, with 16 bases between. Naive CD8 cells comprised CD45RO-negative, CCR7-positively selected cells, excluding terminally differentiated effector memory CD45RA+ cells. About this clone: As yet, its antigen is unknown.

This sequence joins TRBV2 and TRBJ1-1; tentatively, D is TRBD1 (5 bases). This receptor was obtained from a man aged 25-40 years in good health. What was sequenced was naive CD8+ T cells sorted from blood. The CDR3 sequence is CASRQGGSTEAFF. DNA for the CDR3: TGTGCCAGTCGGCAGGGAGGTTCAACTGAAGCTTTCTTT.